Each of the 5 T cell receptor beta chains below was sequenced from the same sample in a study of cytomegalovirus exposure and HLA in healthy donors. With 60 Vbeta and 13 Jbeta primers, the PCR was carried out. Profiling relied on immunoSEQ multiplex PCR, and the TCRdb table lists in-frame clones only, not all of them. The sample lists under 200,000 clones; approximately 65% were seen once. Material for sequencing was PBMCs. The origin of the receptors is a man aged 35 to 55 in good health and CMV-seronegative.

This rearrangement joins TRBV5-4 to TRBJ1-2; D gene unclear. Germline CDR1 is SGHNT and CDR2 is YYREEE (reference sequence). The V end was cut by 0 bases, the J end by 2 bases, with 8 bases between. The CDR3 contains 14 residues. The CDR3 region is CASSLGRQNYGYTF. CDR3 DNA: TGTGCCAGCAGCTTGGGCCGCCAGAACTATGGCTACACCTTC.

V and J are TRBV25-1 and TRBJ1-4, with 11 bases that match TRBD1. CDR1 and CDR2 from the germline V gene are MGHDK and SYGVNS. The CDR3 runs to 17 residues. After removal of 5 bases from V and 2 bases from J, the junction contained 7 bases not matched to a gene. CDR3: CASSSDRGRTTNEKLFF. The DNA for the CDR3 is TGTGCCAGCAGTTCGGACAGGGGGCGAACTACTAATGAAAAACTGTTTTTT.

The chain is built from TRBV2 and TRBJ2-1, with 8 bases aligning to TRBD1. CDR1 and CDR2 (germline): SNHLY, FYNNEI. The CDR3 is 15 residues long. The J segment lost 6 bases and the V segment lost 6 bases, leaving 10 bases of the junction unmatched. CDR3 in amino acids: CASSQSGGWGNEQFF. The CDR3 DNA sequence: TGTGCCAGCAGCCAATCAGGGGGCTGGGGCAATGAGCAGTTCTTC.

The gene calls are TRBV30 and TRBJ2-2, with 10 bases matching TRBD2. The CDR3 loop spans 17 amino acids. Germline CDR1 GTSNPN, CDR2 SVGIG (reference sequence). V lost 1 base, J lost 0 bases, and 5 bases stayed unmatched. CDR3 sequence: CAWSGTSGTTNTGELFF. The CDR3 coding sequence is TGTGCCTGGAGTGGGACTAGCGGTACTACGAACACCGGGGAGCTGTTTTTT.

The gene calls are TRBV21-1 and TRBJ1-5. TRBV21-1 is given as a pseudogene. The length of the CDR3 is 17 residues. Here the CDR3 reads CASSEGVAPISNQPQHF. The CDR3 DNA follows: TGTGCCAGCAGCGAAGGGGTAGCTCCGATAAGCAATCAGCCCCAGCATTTT.